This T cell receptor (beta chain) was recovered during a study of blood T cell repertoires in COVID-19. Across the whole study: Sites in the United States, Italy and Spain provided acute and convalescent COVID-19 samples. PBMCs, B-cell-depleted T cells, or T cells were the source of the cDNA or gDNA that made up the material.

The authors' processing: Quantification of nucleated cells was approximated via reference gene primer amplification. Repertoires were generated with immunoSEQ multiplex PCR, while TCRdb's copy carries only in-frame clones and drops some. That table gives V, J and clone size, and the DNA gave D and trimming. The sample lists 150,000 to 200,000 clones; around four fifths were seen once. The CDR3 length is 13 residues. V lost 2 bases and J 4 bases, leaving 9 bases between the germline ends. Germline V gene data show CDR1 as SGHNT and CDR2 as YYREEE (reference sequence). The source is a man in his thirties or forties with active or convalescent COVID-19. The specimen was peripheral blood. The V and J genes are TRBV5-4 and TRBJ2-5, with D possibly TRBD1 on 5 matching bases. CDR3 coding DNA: TGTGCCAGCAGCTTCGAAGGGGCAGAGACCCAGTACTTC. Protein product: CASSFEGAETQYF.